These 3 T cell receptor beta chains originate from one sample sequenced in a study of T cell responses to AZD1222 COVID-19 vaccine. Repertoires were generated with immunoSEQ multiplex PCR, while TCRdb's copy carries only in-frame clones and drops some. The sample includes more than 95,000 clones, approximately 92% of them seen just once. Here the sequenced sample was peripheral blood, taken 28 days after the second AZD1222 dose. Receptors originate from an adult who received the AZD1222 COVID-19 vaccine.

The gene calls are TRBV5-6 and TRBJ2-1; 7 nucleotides align to TRBD1. V shed 4 bases and J 4 bases; nucleotides not matched to a gene: 2. There are 13 residues in the CDR3. The germline gives CDR1 SGHDT, CDR2 YYEEEE. The CDR3 here is CASSDRDYNEQFF. The CDR3 DNA reads as TGTGCCAGCAGCGACAGGGATTACAATGAGCAGTTCTTC.

The chain carries TRBV27 and TRBJ2-2; D possibly uses TRBD1 or TRBD2 (5 bases each). Trimming removed 3 bases at V and 4 bases at J, with 9 bases between. The CDR3 is made up of 14 amino acids. The germline V gene has CDR1 MNHEY and CDR2 SMNVEV (reference sequence). The CDR3 loop reads CASSFEGFTGELFF. CDR3 bases: TGTGCCAGCAGTTTTGAGGGGTTCACCGGGGAGCTGTTTTTT.

V gene TRBV7-8 combines with J gene TRBJ1-5, with D uncertain. The CDR3 contains 13 residues. Trimming pared 6 bases from V and 8 bases from J, leaving 14 bases between. The germline V gene has CDR1 SGHVS and CDR2 FQNEAQ. CDR3 bases: TGTGCCAGCAGTTTAACCTTTAGCGAGCCCCAGCATTTT. This encodes CASSLTFSEPQHF.